Listed below are T cell receptor beta chains from one sample, sequenced in a study of immune characterization of retroperitoneal liposarcoma. TCRdb re-derived calls from the PCR reads in MiXCR, one entry per CDR3 protein. The sample has around 6,300 distinct CDR3 sequences, about 27% seen once; the top ten hold about 40%. Input material: blood. Receptors originate from a male donor with retroperitoneal liposarcoma. Both conserved end residues are part of each CDR3. The order of the fields is clone size, D gene, J gene, V gene, CDR3 protein, CDR3 DNA. D genes are given only for firm matches. Part of the rows lack a size; the others show once, few, many or a class for expanded clones.

- - TRBJ1-1 TRBV6-5 CASSYFRGRMNTEAFF TGTGCCAGCAGTTACTTCCGAGGACGGATGAACACTGAAGCTTTCTTT
many TRBD2 TRBJ2-1 TRBV6-1 CASSPGVAGYNEQFF TGTGCCAGCAGCCCCGGGGTAGCGGGATACAATGAGCAGTTCTTC
few TRBD1 TRBJ2-7 TRBV10-3 CAIRGTDYEQYF TGTGCCATCAGGGGGACAGACTACGAGCAGTACTTC
- TRBD2 TRBJ2-1 TRBV5-4 CASSPGVAGLPDEQFF TGTGCCAGCAGCCCGGGGGTAGCGGGCCTTCCGGATGAGCAGTTCTTC
- - TRBJ2-5 TRBV27 CASSLMAGEQYF TGTGCCAGCAGTTTAATGGCCGGGGAGCAGTACTTT
- TRBD1 TRBJ1-2 TRBV6-8 CASEGQGAKGYGYTF TGTGCCAGCGAGGGACAGGGGGCTAAGGGCTATGGCTACACCTTC
- - TRBJ2-7 TRBV7-2 CASSFQGYEQYF TGTGCCAGCAGCTTCCAGGGCTACGAGCAGTACTTC
- TRBD1 TRBJ2-1 TRBV20-1 CSAGTGQGYNEQFF TGCAGTGCTGGCACGGGACAGGGGTACAATGAGCAGTTCTTC
- - TRBJ1-6 TRBV6-8 CASKPSYNSPLHF TGTGCCAGCAAGCCTTCCTATAATTCACCCCTCCACTTT
- TRBD1 TRBJ2-7 TRBV6-2/TRBV6-3 CASSSARDRNYEQYF TGTGCCAGCAGCTCCGCCCGGGACAGGAACTACGAGCAGTACTTC
few TRBD2 TRBJ2-1 TRBV6-5 CASSYVAGGAGVRNEQFF TGTGCCAGCAGTTACGTAGCGGGAGGAGCGGGGGTACGGAATGAGCAGTTCTTC
few TRBD2 TRBJ2-1 TRBV7-3 CASSSDSGRATEQFF TGTGCCAGCAGCTCCGATAGCGGGAGGGCCACTGAGCAGTTCTTC
few TRBD1 TRBJ2-7 TRBV7-6 CASSLFPGQVDYEQYF TGTGCCAGCAGCTTATTTCCGGGACAGGTAGACTACGAGCAGTACTTC
once TRBD2 TRBJ2-3 TRBV12-3/TRBV12-4 CASSSSGGGDTQYF TGTGCCAGCAGTTCTAGCGGGGGGGGAGATACGCAGTATTTT
many - TRBJ1-4 TRBV6-1 CASKHGEKLFF TGTGCCAGCAAACATGGTGAAAAACTGTTTTTT
- TRBD1 TRBJ1-2 TRBV12-3/TRBV12-4 CASRTGGALVDGYTF TGTGCCAGCAGAACAGGGGGCGCGTTGGTGGATGGCTACACCTTC
- TRBD2 TRBJ2-1 TRBV6-1 CASHRAGGIYEQFF TGTGCCAGCCATCGAGCGGGGGGGATCTACGAGCAGTTCTTC
medium-sized TRBD2 TRBJ2-3 TRBV7-9 CASSLNSGGTVGTDTQYF TGTGCCAGCAGCTTAAATAGCGGGGGGACCGTCGGGACAGATACGCAGTATTTT
- - TRBJ2-2 TRBV12-3/TRBV12-4 CASSFSWGRNTGELFF TGTGCCAGCAGTTTCAGCTGGGGCAGGAACACCGGGGAGCTGTTTTTT
- TRBD1 TRBJ2-3 TRBV12-5 CASGLAGQGTDTQYF TGTGCTAGTGGTTTGGCTGGACAGGGGACAGATACGCAGTATTTT
many TRBD1 TRBJ1-2 TRBV11-3 CARDRDRGQGYGYTF TGTGCCAGGGACCGGGACAGGGGGCAAGGCTATGGCTACACCTTC
many - TRBJ2-5 TRBV7-2 CASSLVLDRGQETQYF TGTGCCAGCAGCTTAGTTTTAGACAGAGGACAAGAGACCCAGTACTTC
many - TRBJ1-2 TRBV7-2 CASSLAVANYGYTF TGTGCCAGCAGCTTAGCTGTAGCTAACTATGGCTACACCTTC
many - TRBJ2-7 TRBV6-1 CASSEATGDSYEQYF TGTGCCAGCAGTGAAGCGACAGGCGACTCCTACGAGCAGTACTTC
few TRBD1 TRBJ1-5 TRBV6-1 CASSEFRRTGRFLGDQPQHF TGTGCCAGCAGTGAATTCCGCAGGACAGGGAGGTTCTTAGGCGATCAGCCCCAGCATTTT
once - TRBJ2-2 TRBV7-8 CASSLAAGNIGELFF TGTGCCAGCAGCTTAGCTGCGGGGAACATCGGGGAGCTGTTTTTT
- - TRBJ2-1 TRBV6-5 CASSYSPVGSSYEQFF TGTGCCAGCAGTTACTCACCCGTTGGCAGTTCCTACGAGCAGTTCTTC
once TRBD2 TRBJ2-7 TRBV6-2/TRBV6-3 CTSSKPQILAGVGNEQYF TGTACCAGCAGCAAGCCCCAAATTCTAGCGGGAGTTGGTAATGAGCAGTACTTC
once TRBD1 TRBJ2-7 TRBV7-2 CASSLGTGGNEQYF TGTGCCAGCAGCTTAGGGACAGGGGGCAATGAGCAGTACTTC
few - TRBJ2-5 TRBV7-2 CASSLWSSGQETQYF TGTGCCAGCAGCTTATGGTCGTCAGGCCAAGAGACCCAGTACTTC
few - TRBJ2-6 TRBV6-1 CASSSDWGANVLTF TGTGCCAGCAGTTCCGACTGGGGGGCCAACGTCCTGACTTTC
- - TRBJ1-1 TRBV6-2/TRBV6-3 CASRVGGTEAFF TGTGCCAGCAGGGTAGGGGGGACTGAAGCTTTCTTT
- - TRBJ2-5 TRBV19 CASSPTRTQETQYF TGTGCCAGTAGTCCCACCCGGACCCAAGAGACCCAGTACTTC
medium-sized - TRBJ2-3 TRBV27 CASRPSPGTDTQYF TGTGCCAGCAGACCTTCCCCCGGCACAGATACGCAGTATTTT
- - TRBJ2-1 TRBV6-6 CASSRQDNEQFF TGTGCCAGCTCCCGACAGGACAATGAGCAGTTCTTC
many - TRBJ1-2 TRBV6-1 CASSLQQGGNYGYTF TGTGCCAGCAGTCTTCAACAGGGAGGCAATTATGGCTACACCTTC
- - TRBJ2-1 TRBV6-2/TRBV6-3 CASRTLAGPYNEQFF TGTGCCAGCAGAACGCTAGCAGGGCCCTACAATGAGCAGTTCTTC
many TRBD2 TRBJ2-5 TRBV7-2 CASSPTLGLEQYF TGTGCCAGCAGCCCGACCCTGGGACTAGAGCAGTACTTC
few - TRBJ1-6 TRBV7-6 CASTDTDGGGNSPLHF TGTGCCAGCACCGACACGGACGGCGGTGGAAATTCACCCCTCCACTTT
- - TRBJ2-1 TRBV12-3/TRBV12-4 CASSLRGSGNEQFF TGTGCCAGCAGTTTACGAGGGAGTGGGAATGAGCAGTTCTTC